The source of this T cell receptor (beta chain) is a study of beta chain features in type 1 diabetes. Sequenced material consisted of expressed TCRB transcripts (all of the isolated RNA was reverse transcribed). Clones were read by immunoSEQ multiplex PCR, and TCRdb kept only the in-frame ones, dropping some. The sample holds 450,000 to 600,000 clones; roughly 30% are singletons and the top ten take around 0.065%. Trimming cost V 2 bases and J 11 bases, with 8 bases left between them. This CDR3 is built from 11 residues. Looked up from germline, CDR1 is SGHDT and CDR2 is YYEEEE. This clonotype was sampled from a man younger than 35 in good health. The chain combines TRBV5-6 with TRBJ2-1; tentatively, D is TRBD1 (5 bases). Sequencing was performed on naive CD4+ T cells from blood. The CDR3 sequence: CASSLQAKQFF. The CDR3 DNA is TGTGCCAGCAGCTTACAGGCTAAGCAGTTCTTC.